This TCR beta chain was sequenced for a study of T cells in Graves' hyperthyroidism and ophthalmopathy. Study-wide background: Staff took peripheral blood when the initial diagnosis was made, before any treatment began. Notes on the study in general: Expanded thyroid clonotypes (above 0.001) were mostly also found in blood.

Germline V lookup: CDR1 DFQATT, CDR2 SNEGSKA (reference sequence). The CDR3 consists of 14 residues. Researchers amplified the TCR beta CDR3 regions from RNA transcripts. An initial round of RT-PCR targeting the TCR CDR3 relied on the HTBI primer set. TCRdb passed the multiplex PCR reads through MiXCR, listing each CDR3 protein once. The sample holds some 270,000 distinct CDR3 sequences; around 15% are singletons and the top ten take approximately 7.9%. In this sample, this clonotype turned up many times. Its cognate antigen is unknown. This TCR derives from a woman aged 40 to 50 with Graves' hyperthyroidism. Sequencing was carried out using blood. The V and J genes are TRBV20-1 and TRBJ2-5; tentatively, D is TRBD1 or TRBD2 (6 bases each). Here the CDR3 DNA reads TGCTCGTGTTTAAGGGCACAGGGAGGAGAGACCCAGTACTTC. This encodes CSCLRAQGGETQYF.